The rows below give T cell receptor beta chains drawn from one sample of a study of T cells in Graves' hyperthyroidism and ophthalmopathy. TCRdb ran MiXCR on the multiplex PCR reads and lists one entry per CDR3 protein. The sample shows under 350,000 distinct CDR3 sequences, around 20% of them seen only once. Sequencing used blood. These receptors were obtained from a woman aged 45-59 years with Graves' hyperthyroidism. CDR3s include the opening cysteine and the closing phenylalanine or tryptophan. Fields, in order: clone size, CDR3 length, J gene, V gene, D gene, CDR3 DNA, CDR3 protein. A D gene is named only where the DNA matches it firmly. Clone size is given for some rows only: seen once, a few or many times, or a class if the clone is expanded.

abundance: .; len: 15; j_gene: TRBJ1-1; v_gene: TRBV9; d_gene: .; CDR3nt: TGTGCCAGCAGCCCCCGGGACCCCATGAACACTGAAGCTTTCTTT; CDR3aa: CASSPRDPMNTEAFF
abundance: .; len: 13; j_gene: TRBJ1-1; v_gene: TRBV6-1; d_gene: .; CDR3nt: TGTGCCAGCACCGTGGCGGAATACACTGAAGCTTTCTTT; CDR3aa: CASTVAEYTEAFF
abundance: .; len: 13; j_gene: TRBJ1-2; v_gene: TRBV20-1; d_gene: .; CDR3nt: TGCAGTGCTAAGACTTCGGATTACTATGGCTACACCTTC; CDR3aa: CSAKTSDYYGYTF
abundance: many; len: 15; j_gene: TRBJ1-6; v_gene: TRBV2; d_gene: .; CDR3nt: TGTGCCAGCAGTGAAGAACAGCAACCTAATTCACCCCTCCACTTT; CDR3aa: CASSEEQQPNSPLHF
abundance: many; len: 16; j_gene: TRBJ2-7; v_gene: TRBV28; d_gene: .; CDR3nt: TGTGCCAGCAGTGTTGGATTTGGGAGGATCTCCTACGAGCAGTACTTC; CDR3aa: CASSVGFGRISYEQYF
abundance: many; len: 13; j_gene: TRBJ2-7; v_gene: TRBV2; d_gene: .; CDR3nt: TGTGCCAGCAGCGGGCGCGAAAACTACGAGCAGTACTTC; CDR3aa: CASSGRENYEQYF
abundance: few; len: 14; j_gene: TRBJ2-3; v_gene: TRBV6-1; d_gene: .; CDR3nt: TGTGCCAGCTATGCGCCTGAGAGCACAGATACGCAGTATTTT; CDR3aa: CASYAPESTDTQYF
abundance: .; len: 15; j_gene: TRBJ1-5; v_gene: TRBV20-1; d_gene: TRBD1; CDR3nt: TGCAGTGCCCATGGGACAGGGGGCTTCAATCAGCCCCAGCATTTT; CDR3aa: CSAHGTGGFNQPQHF
abundance: .; len: 15; j_gene: TRBJ1-6; v_gene: TRBV5-1; d_gene: TRBD1; CDR3nt: TGCGCCAGCAGCCCGGGACAGCCTTATAATTCACCCCTCCACTTT; CDR3aa: CASSPGQPYNSPLHF
abundance: few; len: 15; j_gene: TRBJ1-2; v_gene: TRBV7-8; d_gene: .; CDR3nt: TGTGCCAGCAGCTTAGTTCAGGGGCGCTTGGATGGCTACACCTTC; CDR3aa: CASSLVQGRLDGYTF
abundance: many; len: 14; j_gene: TRBJ2-3; v_gene: TRBV11-2; d_gene: .; CDR3nt: TGTGCCAGCAGCTTAGCAGGTACCGCAGATACGCAGTATTTT; CDR3aa: CASSLAGTADTQYF
abundance: few; len: 17; j_gene: TRBJ2-7; v_gene: TRBV10-3; d_gene: TRBD1; CDR3nt: TGTGCCATCAGTGTCCCGCCAGACAGGGTCAACCGCTACGAGCAGTACTTC; CDR3aa: CAISVPPDRVNRYEQYF
abundance: many; len: 16; j_gene: TRBJ1-1; v_gene: TRBV7-2; d_gene: .; CDR3nt: TGTGCCAGCAGCCCCCGGGACACCCGTCGGAACACTGAAGCTTTCTTT; CDR3aa: CASSPRDTRRNTEAFF
abundance: .; len: 13; j_gene: TRBJ2-3; v_gene: TRBV7-3; d_gene: .; CDR3nt: TGTGCCTGGGAAAGGGGAAGCACAGATACGCAGTATTTT; CDR3aa: CAWERGSTDTQYF
abundance: few; len: 15; j_gene: TRBJ1-3; v_gene: TRBV4-1; d_gene: .; CDR3nt: TGCGCCAGCAGCCAAGGACAGGCTGCTGGAAACACCATATATTTT; CDR3aa: CASSQGQAAGNTIYF
abundance: many; len: 15; j_gene: TRBJ1-1; v_gene: TRBV20-1; d_gene: .; CDR3nt: TGCAGTGCTAGACGCCCCACCACAGGAAACACTGAAGCTTTCTTT; CDR3aa: CSARRPTTGNTEAFF
abundance: few; len: 16; j_gene: TRBJ2-1; v_gene: TRBV9; d_gene: TRBD1; CDR3nt: TGTGCCAGCAGCGTAGAAATGGGACAGGGGGCGGGTGAGCAGTTCTTC; CDR3aa: CASSVEMGQGAGEQFF
abundance: many; len: 16; j_gene: TRBJ2-1; v_gene: TRBV5-1; d_gene: TRBD2; CDR3nt: TGCGCCAGCAGCTCCGGAACCCAACTAGCGAACCCTAGGCAGTTCTTC; CDR3aa: CASSSGTQLANPRQFF
abundance: few; len: 14; j_gene: TRBJ2-1; v_gene: TRBV5-1; d_gene: .; CDR3nt: TGCGCCAGCAGACGAACGGCGGGGGCCACTGAGCAGTTCTTC; CDR3aa: CASRRTAGATEQFF
abundance: many; len: 13; j_gene: TRBJ2-3; v_gene: TRBV28; d_gene: .; CDR3nt: TGTGCCAGCAGACCGCTAGCCACAGATACGCAGTATTTT; CDR3aa: CASRPLATDTQYF
abundance: .; len: 15; j_gene: TRBJ2-1; v_gene: TRBV19; d_gene: .; CDR3nt: TGTGCCGTACAAATCGGGGGCAGCTCCTACAATGAGCAGTTCTTC; CDR3aa: CAVQIGGSSYNEQFF
abundance: many; len: 17; j_gene: TRBJ2-1; v_gene: TRBV5-1; d_gene: TRBD2; CDR3nt: TGCGCCAGCAGCTTGGCCTTGGGGGGGACTAGAGACAATGAGCAGTTCTTC; CDR3aa: CASSLALGGTRDNEQFF
abundance: .; len: 13; j_gene: TRBJ2-7; v_gene: TRBV29-1; d_gene: .; CDR3nt: TGCAGCGCCAATAGCGAAGGGCCCTACGAGCAGTACTTC; CDR3aa: CSANSEGPYEQYF
abundance: many; len: 14; j_gene: TRBJ2-5; v_gene: TRBV20-1; d_gene: .; CDR3nt: TGCAGTTCTTTTGGGGGGGGCGCTGGGGAGACCCAGTACTTC; CDR3aa: CSSFGGGAGETQYF
abundance: many; len: 13; j_gene: TRBJ2-3; v_gene: TRBV20-1; d_gene: .; CDR3nt: TGCAGTCCACAGGGAAGGGGCACAGATACGCAGTATTTT; CDR3aa: CSPQGRGTDTQYF
abundance: many; len: 13; j_gene: TRBJ2-5; v_gene: TRBV20-1; d_gene: TRBD2; CDR3nt: TGCAGTGCCCCTTTGTCCGGGAGGGAGACCCAGTACTTC; CDR3aa: CSAPLSGRETQYF
abundance: many; len: 19; j_gene: TRBJ2-3; v_gene: TRBV6-6; d_gene: TRBD2; CDR3nt: TGTGCCAGCAGTTACTCGGCCGGGACTAGCGGGAGGAGGTCAGATACGCAGTATTTT; CDR3aa: CASSYSAGTSGRRSDTQYF
abundance: many; len: 17; j_gene: TRBJ2-1; v_gene: TRBV3-1; d_gene: TRBD2; CDR3nt: TGTGCCAGCAGCCAAGAAGGGACTAGCGGGACCTACAATGAGCAGTTCTTC; CDR3aa: CASSQEGTSGTYNEQFF
abundance: many; len: 14; j_gene: TRBJ1-2; v_gene: TRBV19; d_gene: TRBD1; CDR3nt: TGTGCCAGTACACCGGGACAGGGAAACTATGGCTACACCTTC; CDR3aa: CASTPGQGNYGYTF
abundance: many; len: 15; j_gene: TRBJ2-1; v_gene: TRBV3-1; d_gene: .; CDR3nt: TGTGCCAGCAGCCAAAGCGCGGGACCCTACAATGAGCAGTTCTTC; CDR3aa: CASSQSAGPYNEQFF
abundance: many; len: 17; j_gene: TRBJ1-4; v_gene: TRBV2; d_gene: .; CDR3nt: TGTGCCAGCACTACGCCCTTCCCCAGGAAATATAATGAAAAACTGTTTTTT; CDR3aa: CASTTPFPRKYNEKLFF
abundance: many; len: 14; j_gene: TRBJ2-1; v_gene: TRBV6-1; d_gene: TRBD2; CDR3nt: TGTGCCAGCAAGGGGACTAGCGGGAGTGATGAGCAGTTCTTC; CDR3aa: CASKGTSGSDEQFF
abundance: few; len: 15; j_gene: TRBJ2-7; v_gene: TRBV3-1; d_gene: TRBD1; CDR3nt: TGTGCCAGCAGCATTCGTGGACAGGGTTATAACGAGCAGTACTTC; CDR3aa: CASSIRGQGYNEQYF
abundance: many; len: 15; j_gene: TRBJ1-2; v_gene: TRBV2; d_gene: .; CDR3nt: TGTGCCAGCATTAGGCCTACCCAAGCTAACTATGGCTACACCTTC; CDR3aa: CASIRPTQANYGYTF
abundance: .; len: 12; j_gene: TRBJ2-3; v_gene: TRBV9; d_gene: TRBD1; CDR3nt: TGTGCCAGCAGCCTAACAGGGGCTACGCAGTATTTT; CDR3aa: CASSLTGATQYF
abundance: .; len: 13; j_gene: TRBJ1-1; v_gene: TRBV20-1; d_gene: TRBD1; CDR3nt: TGCAGGGTGGACAGGGCGAAAGACACTGAAGCTTTCTTT; CDR3aa: CRVDRAKDTEAFF
abundance: few; len: 14; j_gene: TRBJ1-5; v_gene: TRBV6-5; d_gene: TRBD1; CDR3nt: TGTGCCAGCAGTTCGACAGGGGGCTATCAGCCCCAGCATTTT; CDR3aa: CASSSTGGYQPQHF
abundance: many; len: 16; j_gene: TRBJ2-7; v_gene: TRBV10-3; d_gene: TRBD2; CDR3nt: TGTGCCATCAGTGAGACCGGGACTAGCGGCACCTACGAGCAGTACTTC; CDR3aa: CAISETGTSGTYEQYF
abundance: many; len: 13; j_gene: TRBJ2-5; v_gene: TRBV20-1; d_gene: TRBD1; CDR3nt: TGCAGTGCTAGGGGACAGGGCCAAGAGACCCAGTACTTC; CDR3aa: CSARGQGQETQYF
abundance: many; len: 15; j_gene: TRBJ1-1; v_gene: TRBV12-3/TRBV12-4; d_gene: .; CDR3nt: TGTGCCAGCAGGATGCGAGAGACAGGGAACACTGAAGCTTTCTTT; CDR3aa: CASRMRETGNTEAFF
abundance: few; len: 14; j_gene: TRBJ1-6; v_gene: TRBV6-5; d_gene: .; CDR3nt: TGTGCCAGCAGTTACGAAGGAGAAAATTCACCCCTCCACTTT; CDR3aa: CASSYEGENSPLHF
abundance: few; len: 15; j_gene: TRBJ1-2; v_gene: TRBV20-1; d_gene: TRBD1; CDR3nt: TGCAGTGCTAGAGACCTGGACAGGGGGGGCTATGGCTACACCTTC; CDR3aa: CSARDLDRGGYGYTF
abundance: few; len: 15; j_gene: TRBJ2-5; v_gene: TRBV5-1; d_gene: .; CDR3nt: TGCGCCAGCAGCACCGGGACACCAAACCAAGAGACCCAGTACTTC; CDR3aa: CASSTGTPNQETQYF